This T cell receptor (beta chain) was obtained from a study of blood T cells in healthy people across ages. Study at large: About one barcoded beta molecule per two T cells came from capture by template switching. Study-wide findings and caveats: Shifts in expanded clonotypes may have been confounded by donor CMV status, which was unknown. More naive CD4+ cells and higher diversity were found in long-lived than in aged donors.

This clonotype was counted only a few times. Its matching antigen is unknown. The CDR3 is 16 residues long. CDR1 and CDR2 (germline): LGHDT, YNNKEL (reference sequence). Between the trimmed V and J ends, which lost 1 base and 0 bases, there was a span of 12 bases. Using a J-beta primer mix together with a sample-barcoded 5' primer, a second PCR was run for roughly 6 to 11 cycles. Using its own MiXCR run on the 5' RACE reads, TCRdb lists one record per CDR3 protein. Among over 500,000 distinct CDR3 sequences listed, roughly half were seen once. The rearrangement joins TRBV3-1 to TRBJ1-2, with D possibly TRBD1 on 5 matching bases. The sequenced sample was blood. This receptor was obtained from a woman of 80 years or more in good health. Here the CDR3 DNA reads TGTGCCAGCAGCCAAGGGGACCGTACAGCTAACTATGGCTACACCTTC. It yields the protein CASSQGDRTANYGYTF.